The following is a TCR beta chain sequence with its context. The data originate from a study of blood T cell repertoires in COVID-19. Whole-study context: Researchers got acute and convalescent COVID-19 samples from the United States, Italy and Spain.

Study processing details: Reference gene primer amplification yielded estimated nucleated cell counts. The table came from immunoSEQ multiplex PCR; TCRdb's copy has only in-frame clones and leaves some out. That table gives V, J and clone size, and the DNA gave D and trimming. The table records about 100,000 clones, about 85% of them present only once. Deletions cut 5 bases from V and 6 bases from J, with 14 bases between. Germline CDR1 SGHTA, CDR2 FQGNSA. The CDR3 runs to 15 residues. The genes are TRBV7-2 and TRBJ1-6, with TRBD1 as a possible D gene (6 bases). The sequencing sample was made of peripheral blood. The TCR sequence derives from a human donor in a cohort sampled during active COVID-19. CDR3 sequence reads: CASSPTTGINSPLHF. CDR3 DNA: TGTGCCAGCAGCCCTACCACAGGGATTAATTCACCCCTCCACTTT. The full variable domain, completed using reference TRBV7-2 and TRBJ1-6, is GAGVSQSPSNKVTEKGKDVELRCDPISGHTALYWYRQSLGQGLEFLIYFQGNSAPDKSGLPSDRFSAERTGGSVSTLTIQRTQQEDSAVYLCASSPTTGINSPLHFGNGTRLTVT.